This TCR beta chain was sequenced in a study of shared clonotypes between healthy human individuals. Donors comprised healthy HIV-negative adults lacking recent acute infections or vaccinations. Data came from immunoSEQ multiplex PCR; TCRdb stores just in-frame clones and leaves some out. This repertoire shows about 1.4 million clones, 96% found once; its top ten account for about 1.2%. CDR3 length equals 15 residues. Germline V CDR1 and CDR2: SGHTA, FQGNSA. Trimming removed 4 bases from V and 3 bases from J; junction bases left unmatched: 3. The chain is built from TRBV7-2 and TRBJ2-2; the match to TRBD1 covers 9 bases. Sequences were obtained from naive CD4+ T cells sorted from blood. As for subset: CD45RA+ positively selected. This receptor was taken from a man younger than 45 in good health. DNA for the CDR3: TGTGCCAGCAGCTCGACAGGGGGATACACCGGGGAGCTGTTTTTT. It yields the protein CASSSTGGYTGELFF.